This is a list of T cell receptor beta chains from one sample in a study of cytomegalovirus exposure and HLA in healthy donors. Measured with immunoSEQ multiplex PCR; TCRdb has only the in-frame clones, and not every one. The sample shows roughly 100,000 clones, around 57% of them seen only once. The source material was PBMCs. These receptors were obtained from a human donor in good health. CDR3s include the opening cysteine and the closing phenylalanine or tryptophan. The D gene is left open where the match is weak. The size of a clone is reported for some rows only, either as once, few or many, or as a class for expanded clones.

V gene: TRBV5-1
J gene: TRBJ2-1
D gene: TRBD2
clone size: NA
CDR3 DNA: TGCGCCAGCAGCTTGGGACTAGCGGGCGGATACAATGAGCAGTTCTTC
CDR3 protein: CASSLGLAGGYNEQFF

V gene: TRBV19
J gene: TRBJ1-2
D gene: TRBD1
clone size: NA
CDR3 DNA: TGTGCCAGTAGTATTGGGGGACAGGGAGGTGGCTACACCTTC
CDR3 protein: CASSIGGQGGGYTF

V gene: TRBV15
J gene: TRBJ2-3
D gene: NA
clone size: NA
CDR3 DNA: TGTGCCACCAGAACCGGGGACTCCCGCCTCACAGATACGCAGTATTTT
CDR3 protein: CATRTGDSRLTDTQYF

V gene: TRBV6-5
J gene: TRBJ1-3
D gene: NA
clone size: NA
CDR3 DNA: TGTGCCAGCAGTTACGAGACCGGAGGCACCATATATTTT
CDR3 protein: CASSYETGGTIYF

V gene: TRBV5-4
J gene: TRBJ2-1
D gene: TRBD2
clone size: NA
CDR3 DNA: TGTGCCAGCAGCTCTGGACTAGCCAACAATGAGCAGTTCTTC
CDR3 protein: CASSSGLANNEQFF

V gene: TRBV15
J gene: TRBJ2-7
D gene: TRBD2
clone size: NA
CDR3 DNA: TGTGCCACCAGCAGCCCGGGACTAGCGGGAATCGAGCAGTACTTC
CDR3 protein: CATSSPGLAGIEQYF

V gene: TRBV4-1
J gene: TRBJ1-1
D gene: TRBD1
clone size: NA
CDR3 DNA: TGCGCCAGCAGCCCAGGACAGGTCGGCACTGAAGCTTTCTTT
CDR3 protein: CASSPGQVGTEAFF

V gene: TRBV19
J gene: TRBJ2-6
D gene: NA
clone size: NA
CDR3 DNA: TGTGCCAGTAGTACAGTCTCTGGGGCCAACGTCCTGGCTTTC
CDR3 protein: CASSTVSGANVLAF

V gene: TRBV2
J gene: TRBJ2-5
D gene: NA
clone size: NA
CDR3 DNA: TGTGCCAGCAGTGAGGTTGCTGAGGTCCAGTACTTC
CDR3 protein: CASSEVAEVQYF

V gene: TRBV2
J gene: TRBJ2-6
D gene: NA
clone size: few
CDR3 DNA: TGTGCCAGTACCGATGTCCACACCTCTGGGGCCAACGTCCTGACTTTC
CDR3 protein: CASTDVHTSGANVLTF

V gene: TRBV28
J gene: TRBJ2-7
D gene: TRBD2
clone size: NA
CDR3 DNA: TGTGCCAGCAGTTCCCCGGGACTAGCGGGAGACTACGAGCAGTACTTC
CDR3 protein: CASSSPGLAGDYEQYF

V gene: TRBV19
J gene: TRBJ1-1
D gene: NA
clone size: few
CDR3 DNA: TGTGCCAGCCAAAACAGTTTGAACACTGAAGCTTTCTTT
CDR3 protein: CASQNSLNTEAFF

V gene: TRBV5-8
J gene: TRBJ2-7
D gene: NA
clone size: NA
CDR3 DNA: TGTGCCAGCAGCTTGTATACAGGGCAGAACTCCTACGAGCAGTACTTC
CDR3 protein: CASSLYTGQNSYEQYF

V gene: TRBV28
J gene: TRBJ2-2
D gene: TRBD2
clone size: NA
CDR3 DNA: TGTGCCAGCAGCCTACAGGGGGGACTAGCGGGAAAATTCGCCGGGGAGCTGTTTTTT
CDR3 protein: CASSLQGGLAGKFAGELFF

V gene: TRBV6-6
J gene: TRBJ2-7
D gene: TRBD2
clone size: few
CDR3 DNA: TGTGCCAGCAGTTATAGCGGGAGAGGGTCCTACGAGCAGTACTTC
CDR3 protein: CASSYSGRGSYEQYF

V gene: TRBV5-1
J gene: TRBJ1-5
D gene: NA
clone size: NA
CDR3 DNA: TGCGCCAGCAGCTTGGTCCCAGGGGAAAATCAGCCCCAGCATTTT
CDR3 protein: CASSLVPGENQPQHF

V gene: TRBV19
J gene: TRBJ1-5
D gene: NA
clone size: few
CDR3 DNA: TGTGCCAGTAGTATCGAGAGGAGGATCAATCAGCCCCAGCATTTT
CDR3 protein: CASSIERRINQPQHF

V gene: TRBV9
J gene: TRBJ1-2
D gene: TRBD1
clone size: NA
CDR3 DNA: TGTGCCAGCAGCGTAGGGGTCGTGACAGGGTACTATGGCTACACCTTC
CDR3 protein: CASSVGVVTGYYGYTF

V gene: TRBV7-9
J gene: TRBJ1-5
D gene: NA
clone size: NA
CDR3 DNA: TGTGCCAGCAGCTTAGCGTCTGGAGGAGGGCAGCCCCAGCATTTT
CDR3 protein: CASSLASGGGQPQHF

V gene: TRBV29-1
J gene: TRBJ2-7
D gene: TRBD2
clone size: NA
CDR3 DNA: TGCAGCGTTGGCGGGCGGGCGGGAGTCGCCTACGAGCAGTACTTC
CDR3 protein: CSVGGRAGVAYEQYF

V gene: TRBV29-1
J gene: TRBJ2-7
D gene: NA
clone size: NA
CDR3 DNA: TGCAGCGTTGGGGCCCCCCAAGACGAGCAGTACTTC
CDR3 protein: CSVGAPQDEQYF

V gene: TRBV20-1
J gene: TRBJ2-7
D gene: NA
clone size: NA
CDR3 DNA: TGCAGTGCCGAGAGATACGAGCAGTACTTC
CDR3 protein: CSAERYEQYF

V gene: TRBV5-4
J gene: TRBJ2-3
D gene: TRBD1
clone size: NA
CDR3 DNA: TGTGCCAGCAGCGCACTGGGACAGGGAATGGCAGATACGCAGTATTTT
CDR3 protein: CASSALGQGMADTQYF

V gene: TRBV2
J gene: TRBJ2-2
D gene: TRBD2
clone size: NA
CDR3 DNA: TGTGCCAGCAGTGAAAATGGCGGGAGGGCCTCCGGGGAGCTGTTTTTT
CDR3 protein: CASSENGGRASGELFF

V gene: TRBV6-4
J gene: TRBJ1-2
D gene: TRBD1
clone size: NA
CDR3 DNA: TGTGCCAGCAGTGACTCGACAGGGAGAGGCTACACCTTC
CDR3 protein: CASSDSTGRGYTF

V gene: TRBV30
J gene: TRBJ2-7
D gene: TRBD1
clone size: NA
CDR3 DNA: TGTGCCTGGGCGCCAGGGACAGGGTTCTCTCCCGAGCAGTACTTC
CDR3 protein: CAWAPGTGFSPEQYF

V gene: TRBV28
J gene: TRBJ2-7
D gene: TRBD1
clone size: NA
CDR3 DNA: TGTGCCAGCTTACCGGCAGGGGGCTCCTACGAGCAGTACTTC
CDR3 protein: CASLPAGGSYEQYF

V gene: TRBV6-5
J gene: TRBJ2-7
D gene: NA
clone size: few
CDR3 DNA: TGTGCCACCTCAAGCGGAGAGTTCGGTCGGGAGCAGTACTTC
CDR3 protein: CATSSGEFGREQYF

V gene: TRBV4-1
J gene: TRBJ2-7
D gene: NA
clone size: NA
CDR3 DNA: TGCGCCAGCAGCCAAGTAGTTGCGAGCTCCTACGAGCAGTACTTC
CDR3 protein: CASSQVVASSYEQYF

V gene: TRBV4-2
J gene: TRBJ2-1
D gene: NA
clone size: NA
CDR3 DNA: TGTGCCAGCAGCAGAGAGATGAGGGAGCAGTTCTTC
CDR3 protein: CASSREMREQFF

V gene: TRBV7-2
J gene: TRBJ2-1
D gene: TRBD2
clone size: NA
CDR3 DNA: TGTGCCAGCAGCTTAGATCCTAGCGGGAGAAGCTATGAGCAGTTCTTC
CDR3 protein: CASSLDPSGRSYEQFF

V gene: TRBV4-1
J gene: TRBJ2-7
D gene: TRBD2
clone size: few
CDR3 DNA: TGCGCCAGCAGCCAAGGGGCGGGAGTGGGCTACGAGCAGTACTTC
CDR3 protein: CASSQGAGVGYEQYF

V gene: TRBV25-1
J gene: TRBJ2-1
D gene: TRBD2
clone size: NA
CDR3 DNA: TGTGCCAGCAATCAAGCGGGGGGTTCTAATGAGCAGTTCTTC
CDR3 protein: CASNQAGGSNEQFF

V gene: TRBV11-3
J gene: TRBJ2-1
D gene: TRBD2
clone size: NA
CDR3 DNA: TGTGCCAGCAGCTTGAGGACTAGCGGGAGTGTGGAGGAGCAGTTCTTC
CDR3 protein: CASSLRTSGSVEEQFF

V gene: TRBV27
J gene: TRBJ2-1
D gene: NA
clone size: NA
CDR3 DNA: TGTGCCAGCAGTTTATCATCCGCTATTTACTCCTACAATGAGCAGTTCTTC
CDR3 protein: CASSLSSAIYSYNEQFF

V gene: TRBV15
J gene: TRBJ1-1
D gene: TRBD1
clone size: NA
CDR3 DNA: TGTGCCACCTCGGGACAGGGGCGAAAGACTGAAGCTTTCTTT
CDR3 protein: CATSGQGRKTEAFF

V gene: TRBV28
J gene: TRBJ2-2
D gene: TRBD1
clone size: NA
CDR3 DNA: TGTGCCAGCAGCCCCCCCCGGACAGGGGACACCGGGGAGCTGTTTTTT
CDR3 protein: CASSPPRTGDTGELFF

V gene: TRBV28
J gene: TRBJ1-2
D gene: NA
clone size: NA
CDR3 DNA: TGTGCCACTTACACGAGACAGTCCTACACCTTC
CDR3 protein: CATYTRQSYTF

V gene: TRBV27
J gene: TRBJ2-7
D gene: NA
clone size: NA
CDR3 DNA: TGTGCCAGCAGCCGAGAGGGGGTGAGCTCCTACGAGCAGTACTTC
CDR3 protein: CASSREGVSSYEQYF

V gene: TRBV7-9
J gene: TRBJ2-3
D gene: NA
clone size: NA
CDR3 DNA: TGTGCCAGCAGCTTAGTAGCGCCTTCCGATACGCAGTATTTT
CDR3 protein: CASSLVAPSDTQYF

V gene: TRBV19
J gene: TRBJ2-1
D gene: NA
clone size: NA
CDR3 DNA: TGTGCCAGTAGTATAAGCGCCGAAAGCTCCTACAATGAGCAGTTCTTC
CDR3 protein: CASSISAESSYNEQFF

V gene: TRBV29-1
J gene: TRBJ2-1
D gene: NA
clone size: NA
CDR3 DNA: TGCAGCGTTGGCGCGGGTTCACTTGAGCAGTTCTTC
CDR3 protein: CSVGAGSLEQFF

V gene: TRBV19
J gene: TRBJ1-2
D gene: TRBD1
clone size: NA
CDR3 DNA: TGTGCCGCAGGACCAACAGGGGTCTGGGACTATGGCTACACCTTC
CDR3 protein: CAAGPTGVWDYGYTF

V gene: TRBV5-1
J gene: TRBJ1-2
D gene: NA
clone size: NA
CDR3 DNA: TGCGCCAGCAGCTCCGTGGGGCAGAGCAGTTATGGCTACACCTTC
CDR3 protein: CASSSVGQSSYGYTF

V gene: TRBV7-6
J gene: TRBJ2-3
D gene: TRBD2
clone size: NA
CDR3 DNA: TGTGCCAGCAGCTTAGCGCAGTCATTAGCGGGAGGGTGGTCCACAGATACGCAGTATTTT
CDR3 protein: CASSLAQSLAGGWSTDTQYF

V gene: TRBV5-1
J gene: TRBJ1-1
D gene: NA
clone size: NA
CDR3 DNA: TGCGCCAGCAGCTTGGAAACCCTCTGGACTGAAGCTCTCTTT
CDR3 protein: CASSLETLWTEALF

V gene: TRBV2
J gene: TRBJ1-5
D gene: TRBD1
clone size: NA
CDR3 DNA: TGTGCCAGCAGTGCGGACAGGGTGGGGGGCAATCAGCCCCAGCATTTT
CDR3 protein: CASSADRVGGNQPQHF

V gene: TRBV11-2
J gene: TRBJ2-1
D gene: TRBD2
clone size: NA
CDR3 DNA: TGTGCCAGCAGCTTAGTGGCTAGCGGGATCTCTGCTGAGCAGTTCTTC
CDR3 protein: CASSLVASGISAEQFF

V gene: TRBV10-1
J gene: TRBJ2-3
D gene: NA
clone size: NA
CDR3 DNA: TGCGCCAGCAGTGGGCAGTTCGGGACAGATACGCAGTATTTT
CDR3 protein: CASSGQFGTDTQYF

V gene: TRBV20-1
J gene: TRBJ1-1
D gene: NA
clone size: NA
CDR3 DNA: TGCAGTGCTAGGGGAGGAATGGAAGCTTTCTTT
CDR3 protein: CSARGGMEAFF

V gene: TRBV30
J gene: TRBJ1-2
D gene: TRBD1
clone size: NA
CDR3 DNA: TGTGCCTGGAGTGTACGAGGGGGCAAAGGCTACACCTTC
CDR3 protein: CAWSVRGGKGYTF

V gene: TRBV28
J gene: TRBJ2-2
D gene: NA
clone size: NA
CDR3 DNA: TGTGCCAGCAGCCGACGTCTGGGCAGCACCGGGGAGCTGTTTTTT
CDR3 protein: CASSRRLGSTGELFF

V gene: TRBV19
J gene: TRBJ1-5
D gene: NA
clone size: NA
CDR3 DNA: TGTGCCAGTAGTATAGTTACAGGAGGCAATCAGCCCCAGCATTTT
CDR3 protein: CASSIVTGGNQPQHF

V gene: TRBV5-1
J gene: TRBJ2-5
D gene: NA
clone size: NA
CDR3 DNA: TGCGCCAGCAGCTCGGTGTTGCAGGGACAAGAGACCCAGTACTTC
CDR3 protein: CASSSVLQGQETQYF

V gene: TRBV19
J gene: TRBJ2-7
D gene: TRBD2
clone size: NA
CDR3 DNA: TGTGCCAGTAGTCCGGGACTAGCGGGAGGGCCAAGAGAGCAGTACTTC
CDR3 protein: CASSPGLAGGPREQYF

V gene: TRBV10-3
J gene: TRBJ1-1
D gene: NA
clone size: NA
CDR3 DNA: TGTGCCATCAGTCTGAACGGGATTGAAGCTTTCTTT
CDR3 protein: CAISLNGIEAFF

V gene: TRBV28
J gene: TRBJ2-7
D gene: TRBD2
clone size: NA
CDR3 DNA: TGTGCCAGCAGCCGAACTAGCGGGAGGGCCTACGAGCAGTACTTC
CDR3 protein: CASSRTSGRAYEQYF